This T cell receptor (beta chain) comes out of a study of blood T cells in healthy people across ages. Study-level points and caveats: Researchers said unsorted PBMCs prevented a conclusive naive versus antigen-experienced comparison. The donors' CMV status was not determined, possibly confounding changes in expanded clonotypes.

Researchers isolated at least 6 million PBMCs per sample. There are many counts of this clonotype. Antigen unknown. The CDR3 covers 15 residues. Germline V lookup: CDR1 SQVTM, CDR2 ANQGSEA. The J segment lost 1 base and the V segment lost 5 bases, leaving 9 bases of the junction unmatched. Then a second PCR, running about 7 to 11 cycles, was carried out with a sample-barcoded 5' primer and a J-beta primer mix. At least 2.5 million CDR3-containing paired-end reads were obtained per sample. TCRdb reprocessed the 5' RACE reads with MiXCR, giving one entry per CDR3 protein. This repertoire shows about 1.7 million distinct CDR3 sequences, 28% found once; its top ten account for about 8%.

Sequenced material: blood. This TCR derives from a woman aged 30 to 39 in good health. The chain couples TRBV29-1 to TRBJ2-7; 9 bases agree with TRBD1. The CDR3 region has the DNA TGCAGCGTTCGGTGGGACAGGGCAGGATCCTACGAGCAGTACTTC. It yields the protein CSVRWDRAGSYEQYF.